This TCR beta chain comes out of a study of post-analysis software for immune sequencing data. Study outcomes and limitations: In patients, five TRBV segments were more frequent than in controls, with TRBV5-6, TRBV5-1 and TRBV20-1 among them. Controls had significantly higher normalized Chao1 diversity than multiple sclerosis patients.

Notes on this clonotype: Antigen specificity is unknown.

The CDR3 extends over 14 amino acids. The germline V gene has CDR1 SGHAT and CDR2 FQNNGV. V lost 5 bases to trimming and J lost 4 bases, with 14 bases between them. Every TCR beta cDNA library bore unique molecular identifiers. A single record per CDR3 protein comes from TCRdb applying MiXCR to the PCR reads. The sample yields hundreds of thousands of distinct CDR3 sequences, 55% to 70% seen once. The sequence derives from a girl aged 2-9 years with multiple sclerosis. The chain joins TRBV11-2 to TRBJ1-1; D gene unclear. Material for sequencing was blood. The CDR3 loop reads CASSLRAGFTEAFF. The CDR3 DNA reads as TGTGCCAGCAGCCTCCGGGCGGGGTTCACTGAAGCTTTCTTT.